These T cell receptor beta chains were read from a single sample in a study of OX40 agonist ivuxolimab in advanced cancers. The method was immunoSEQ multiplex PCR; TCRdb's version includes in-frame clones alone and lacks a portion of them. The sample contains tens of thousands of clones, roughly 80% of which appear only once. The specimen comprised CD4+ or CD8+ T cells sorted from blood, sampled in a trial of the OX40 agonist ivuxolimab. The receptors come from an adult with an advanced solid tumor such as melanoma, head and neck, liver or kidney cancer. Each CDR3 is given with its conserved first and last residue. D genes are given only for firm matches. Clone size is not always given. Where it is, it says once, few, many or a class for expanded clones.

TRBJ2-5,.,.,TRBV20-1,CSVKRGGTQYF,TGCAGTGTTAAGAGGGGGGGGACCCAGTACTTC
TRBJ2-3,.,TRBD1,TRBV5-1,CASSVTGLADTQYF,TGCGCCAGCAGCGTGACAGGGTTGGCAGATACGCAGTATTTT
TRBJ1-1,.,.,TRBV25-1,CASSEWGANTEAFF,TGTGCCAGCAGTGAATGGGGGGCGAACACTGAAGCTTTCTTT
TRBJ1-2,.,TRBD1,TRBV6-5,CASRWTGGTGYTF,TGTGCCAGCAGATGGACAGGGGGCACTGGCTACACCTTC
TRBJ1-2,few,.,TRBV15,CATSRDGGYYGYTF,TGTGCCACCAGCAGAGATGGGGGGTATTATGGCTACACCTTC
TRBJ2-5,.,TRBD1,TRBV5-1,CASREAGQGSETQYF,TGCGCCAGCCGAGAGGCGGGACAGGGGTCCGAGACCCAGTACTTC
TRBJ1-2,.,TRBD1,TRBV6-6,CASLGEEGAWYGYTF,TGTGCCAGCCTGGGGGAAGAGGGGGCCTGGTATGGCTACACCTTC
TRBJ2-2,once,TRBD1,TRBV7-6,CASSLARAGGTGELFF,TGTGCCAGCAGCTTAGCTCGGGCAGGGGGCACCGGGGAGCTGTTTTTT
TRBJ2-7,medium-sized,TRBD2,TRBV19,CASGGTSRYEQYF,TGTGCCAGTGGTGGGACTAGCCGTTACGAGCAGTACTTC
TRBJ1-1,.,.,TRBV7-6,CASTSRGGSTEAFF,TGTGCCAGCACTTCCCGTGGAGGGAGTACTGAAGCTTTCTTT
TRBJ1-2,few,.,TRBV2,CATVRSDYGYTF,TGTGCCACCGTCAGGTCCGACTATGGCTACACCTTC
TRBJ2-2,.,.,TRBV4-1,CASSQETGWTGELFF,TGCGCCAGCAGCCAAGAAACAGGGTGGACCGGGGAGCTGTTTTTT
TRBJ1-1,few,TRBD1,TRBV7-8,CASSQGTALLTEAFF,TGTGCCAGCAGCCAAGGGACAGCCCTTCTCACTGAAGCTTTCTTT
TRBJ1-4,.,TRBD1,TRBV11-2,CASSLAQGETWVEKLFF,TGTGCCAGCAGCTTAGCCCAGGGGGAAACCTGGGTAGAAAAACTGTTTTTT
TRBJ2-5,once,.,TRBV4-2,CASSQEGRGRETQYF,TGTGCCAGCAGCCAAGAGGGACGGGGGAGAGAGACCCAGTACTTC
TRBJ2-7,.,.,TRBV10-1,CASSESITGTYEQYF,TGCGCCAGCAGTGAGTCTATCACAGGGACCTACGAGCAGTACTTC
TRBJ1-1,.,TRBD1,TRBV7-2,CASSRTRGAVNTEAFF,TGTGCCAGCAGCAGAACCAGGGGGGCCGTGAACACTGAAGCTTTCTTT
TRBJ2-3,.,TRBD2,TRBV7-8,CASRHRGLAGEDTQYF,TGTGCCAGCAGACACAGGGGACTAGCGGGGGAGGATACGCAGTATTTT
TRBJ1-2,.,.,TRBV2,CASSVGSNYGYTF,TGTGCCAGCAGTGTCGGCAGCAACTATGGCTACACCTTC
TRBJ1-2,.,TRBD1,TRBV5-6,CASSLQGAEANYGYTF,TGTGCCAGCAGCTTACAGGGGGCAGAGGCTAACTATGGCTACACCTTC
TRBJ1-5,.,.,TRBV13,CASSVSYSNQPQHF,TGTGCCAGCAGCGTGAGTTATAGCAATCAGCCCCAGCATTTT
TRBJ1-1,.,TRBD1,TRBV28,CASSLIGGAGLAFF,TGTGCCAGCAGTTTAATAGGGGGCGCGGGTTTGGCTTTCTTT
TRBJ2-6,.,.,TRBV6-1,CASSEKGDGANVLTF,TGTGCCAGCAGTGAGAAGGGAGATGGGGCCAACGTCCTGACTTTC
TRBJ1-1,once,.,TRBV4-1,CASSFYRGENTEAFF,TGCGCCAGCAGCTTCTACCGAGGGGAGAACACTGAAGCTTTCTTT
TRBJ2-1,.,TRBD2,TRBV19,CASGLAGGYNEQFF,TGTGCCAGCGGCCTAGCGGGAGGATACAATGAGCAGTTCTTC
TRBJ2-7,.,TRBD1,TRBV7-9,CASSNDGTGTYEQYF,TGTGCCAGCAGCAACGACGGGACAGGGACATACGAGCAGTACTTC
TRBJ2-7,once,.,TRBV2,CASTLPHRTYEQYF,TGTGCCAGCACCCTCCCCCACAGAACCTACGAGCAGTACTTC
TRBJ2-5,.,.,TRBV6-6,CASSLTSTREETQYF,TGTGCCAGCAGTCTGACTTCTACGCGCGAAGAGACCCAGTACTTC
TRBJ2-1,.,TRBD2,TRBV5-4,CASSFLAGAMDEQFF,TGTGCCAGCAGCTTCCTAGCGGGAGCAATGGATGAGCAGTTCTTC
TRBJ1-5,.,.,TRBV5-6,CASSLEGGRRSNQPQHF,TGTGCCAGCAGCTTGGAGGGGGGGCGTAGGAGCAATCAGCCCCAGCATTTT
TRBJ1-6,.,.,TRBV27,CASIQSQAAHHNSPLHF,TGTGCCAGCATCCAGAGTCAGGCCGCACATCATAATTCACCCCTCCACTTT
TRBJ2-2,.,.,TRBV29-1,CSFGTTNTGELFF,TGCAGCTTTGGGACAACGAACACCGGGGAGCTGTTTTTT
TRBJ1-3,.,.,TRBV6-1,CASSEQGTGNTIYF,TGTGCCAGCAGTGAACAGGGGACTGGAAACACCATATATTTT
TRBJ2-5,.,TRBD2,TRBV27,CASMVAGGRQETQYF,TGTGCCAGCATGGTAGCGGGGGGTAGGCAAGAGACCCAGTACTTC
TRBJ2-7,.,TRBD2,TRBV4-3,CASSQDGGGSSYEQYF,TGCGCCAGCAGCCAAGATGGGGGGGGGAGCTCCTACGAGCAGTACTTC
TRBJ2-1,medium-sized,TRBD2,TRBV4-1,CASSQVGEGNEQFF,TGCGCCAGCAGCCAAGTGGGGGAGGGGAATGAGCAGTTCTTC
TRBJ1-2,.,TRBD1,TRBV19,CASRIGTGDLYGYTF,TGTGCCAGTAGGATAGGGACAGGGGATCTTTATGGCTACACCTTC
TRBJ2-7,once,.,TRBV2,CASTELLYEQYF,TGTGCCAGCACTGAGCTTCTCTACGAGCAGTACTTC
TRBJ2-7,.,TRBD2,TRBV5-6,CASSPSGRAPYEQYF,TGTGCCAGCAGCCCAAGCGGGAGGGCCCCCTACGAGCAGTACTTC
TRBJ2-7,.,.,TRBV19,CASSIGLTGSYEQYF,TGTGCCAGTAGTATAGGTCTCACAGGGTCCTACGAGCAGTACTTC
TRBJ2-7,once,.,TRBV6-1,CASTPTGTYYEQYF,TGTGCCAGCACCCCGACCGGGACCTACTACGAGCAGTACTTC
TRBJ1-1,.,.,TRBV7-6,CASSSSGTEAFF,TGTGCCAGCAGCTCCTCGGGCACTGAAGCTTTCTTT
TRBJ2-2,.,.,TRBV12-5,CASGLGYLGQPGELFF,TGTGCTAGTGGTTTGGGGTACCTTGGACAGCCCGGGGAGCTGTTTTTT
TRBJ2-1,.,.,TRBV4-3,CASSQDGNRYNEQFF,TGCGCCAGCAGCCAAGATGGTAACAGGTACAATGAGCAGTTCTTC
TRBJ2-3,.,TRBD1,TRBV4-1,CASSQTWTGAYTQYF,TGCGCCAGCAGCCAAACCTGGACAGGGGCGTATACGCAGTATTTT
TRBJ1-6,few,.,TRBV5-4,CASSFGQYYNSPLHF,TGTGCCAGCAGCTTTGGGCAGTACTATAATTCACCCCTCCACTTT
TRBJ2-3,once,.,TRBV7-9,CASSSLGQSTDTQYF,TGTGCCAGCAGCTCCCTAGGACAAAGCACAGATACGCAGTATTTT
TRBJ2-7,once,TRBD1,TRBV27,CASSLGTGNYEQYF,TGTGCCAGCAGTTTAGGGACAGGTAACTACGAGCAGTACTTC
TRBJ1-1,.,.,TRBV19,CASSAYNGNTEAFF,TGTGCCAGTAGTGCGTACAACGGGAACACTGAAGCTTTCTTT